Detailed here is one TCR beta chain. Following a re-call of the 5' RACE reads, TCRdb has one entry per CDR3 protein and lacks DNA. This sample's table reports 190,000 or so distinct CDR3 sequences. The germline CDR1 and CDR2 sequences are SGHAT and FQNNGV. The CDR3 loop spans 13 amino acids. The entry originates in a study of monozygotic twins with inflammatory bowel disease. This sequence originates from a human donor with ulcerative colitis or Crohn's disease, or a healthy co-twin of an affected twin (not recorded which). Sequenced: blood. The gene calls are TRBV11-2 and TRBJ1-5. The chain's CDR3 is CASSLDWAQPQHF.